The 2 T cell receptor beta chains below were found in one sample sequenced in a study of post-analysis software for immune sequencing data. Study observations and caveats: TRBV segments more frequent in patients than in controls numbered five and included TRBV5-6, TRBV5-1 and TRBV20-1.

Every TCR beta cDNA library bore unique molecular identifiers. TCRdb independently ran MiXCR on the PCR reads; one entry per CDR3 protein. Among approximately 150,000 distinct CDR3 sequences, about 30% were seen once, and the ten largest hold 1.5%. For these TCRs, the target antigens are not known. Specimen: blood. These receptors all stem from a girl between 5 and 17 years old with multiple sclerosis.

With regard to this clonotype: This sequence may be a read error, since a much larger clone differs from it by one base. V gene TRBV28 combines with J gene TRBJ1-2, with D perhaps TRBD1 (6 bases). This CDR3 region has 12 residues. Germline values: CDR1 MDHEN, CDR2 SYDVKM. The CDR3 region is CTSSYRADGYTF. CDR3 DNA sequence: TGTACCAGCAGTTACAGGGCTGATGGCTACACCTTC.

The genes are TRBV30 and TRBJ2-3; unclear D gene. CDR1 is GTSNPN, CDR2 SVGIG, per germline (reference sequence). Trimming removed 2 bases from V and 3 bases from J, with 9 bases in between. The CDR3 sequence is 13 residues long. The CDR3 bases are TGTGCCTGGAGTCTGAGCTATACAGATACGCAGTATTTT. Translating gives CAWSLSYTDTQYF. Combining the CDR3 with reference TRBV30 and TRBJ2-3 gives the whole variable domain SQTIHQWPATLVQPVGSPLSLECTVEGTSNPNLYWYRQAAGRGLQLLFYSVGIGQISSEVPQNLSASRPQDRQFILSSKKLLLSDSGFYLCAWSLSYTDTQYFGPGTRLTVL.